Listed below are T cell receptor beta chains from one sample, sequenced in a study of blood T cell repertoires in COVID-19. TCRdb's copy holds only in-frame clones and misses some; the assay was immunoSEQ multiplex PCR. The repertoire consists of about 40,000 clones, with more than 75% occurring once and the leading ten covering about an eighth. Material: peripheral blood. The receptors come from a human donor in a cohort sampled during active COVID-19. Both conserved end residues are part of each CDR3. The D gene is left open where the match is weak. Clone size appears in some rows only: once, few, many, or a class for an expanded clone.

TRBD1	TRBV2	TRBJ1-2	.	CASRGQGQGYTF	TGTGCCAGCAGGGGACAGGGGCAAGGCTACACCTTC
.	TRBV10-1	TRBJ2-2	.	CASSESYGELFF	TGCGCCAGCAGTGAGTCGTACGGGGAGCTGTTTTTT
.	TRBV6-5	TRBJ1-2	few	CASSYQWGANYGYTF	TGTGCCAGCAGTTACCAGTGGGGAGCTAACTATGGCTACACCTTC
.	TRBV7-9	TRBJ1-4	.	CASSLIDSSEKLFF	TGTGCCAGCAGCTTAATAGACTCAAGTGAAAAACTGTTTTTT
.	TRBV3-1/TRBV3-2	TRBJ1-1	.	CASSNRANTEAFF	TGTGCCAGCAGCAACAGGGCGAACACTGAAGCTTTCTTT
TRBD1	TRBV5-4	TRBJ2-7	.	CASSQSGTGSYEQYF	TGTGCCAGCAGCCAATCCGGGACAGGATCCTACGAGCAGTACTTC
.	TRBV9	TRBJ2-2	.	CASSVDPARAGELFF	TGTGCCAGCAGCGTAGATCCGGCGAGGGCCGGGGAGCTGTTTTTT
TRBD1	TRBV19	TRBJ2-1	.	CATADRVTYNEQFF	TGTGCCACTGCCGACAGGGTCACCTACAATGAGCAGTTCTTC
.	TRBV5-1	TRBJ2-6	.	CASSLGESRRSGANVLTF	TGCGCCAGCAGCTTGGGTGAGTCGCGGCGCTCTGGGGCCAACGTCCTGACTTTC
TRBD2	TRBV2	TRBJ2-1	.	CASSGVPLGGGDNNEQFF	TGTGCCAGCAGTGGTGTCCCCCTCGGGGGGGGAGATAACAATGAGCAGTTCTTC
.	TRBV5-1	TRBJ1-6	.	CASSLDPTLGSPLHF	TGCGCCAGCAGCTTGGACCCGACACTCGGTTCACCCCTCCACTTT
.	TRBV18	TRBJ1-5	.	CASSAGYLNQPQHF	TGTGCCAGCTCAGCAGGGTATCTAAATCAGCCCCAGCATTTT
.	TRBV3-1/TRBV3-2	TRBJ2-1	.	CASALSSYNEQFF	TGTGCCAGCGCACTTAGCTCCTACAATGAGCAGTTCTTC
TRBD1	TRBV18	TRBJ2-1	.	CASSPGGTGNNEQFF	TGTGCCAGCTCACCTGGCGGGACAGGGAACAATGAGCAGTTCTTC
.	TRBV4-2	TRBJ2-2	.	CASSQVLAGELFF	TGTGCCAGCAGCCAAGTTTTAGCCGGGGAGCTGTTTTTT
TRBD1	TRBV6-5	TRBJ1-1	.	CASRRTGNTEAFF	TGTGCCAGCAGACGGACAGGAAACACTGAAGCTTTCTTT
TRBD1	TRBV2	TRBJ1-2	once	CASSDRGQGGYTF	TGTGCCAGCAGTGACAGGGGGCAGGGTGGCTACACCTTC
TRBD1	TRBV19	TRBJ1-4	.	CASSVGQTNEKLFF	TGTGCCAGTAGTGTGGGACAGACTAATGAAAAACTGTTTTTT
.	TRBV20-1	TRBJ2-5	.	CSASGQWARETQYF	TGCAGTGCTAGTGGACAGTGGGCGCGGGAGACCCAGTACTTC
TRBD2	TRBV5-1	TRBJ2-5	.	CASSLSGGLAGQETQYF	TGCGCCAGCAGCTTGTCCGGGGGCCTAGCGGGGCAAGAGACCCAGTACTTC
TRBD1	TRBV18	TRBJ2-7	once	CASSPGTGGEQYF	TGTGCCAGCTCACCCGGGACAGGGGGCGAGCAGTACTTC
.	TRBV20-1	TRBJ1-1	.	CSASNGEMNTEAFF	TGCAGTGCTAGTAACGGGGAAATGAACACTGAAGCTTTCTTT
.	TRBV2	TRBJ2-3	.	CASSDLSVYTDTQYF	TGTGCCAGCAGTGACTTGTCAGTATACACAGATACGCAGTATTTT
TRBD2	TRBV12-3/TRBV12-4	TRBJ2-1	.	CASTPGRQEQFF	TGTGCCAGCACACCCGGGAGGCAGGAGCAGTTCTTC
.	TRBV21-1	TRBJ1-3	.	CASTLSGSGNTIYF	TGTGCCAGCACACTAAGCGGGTCTGGAAACACCATATATTTT